This TCR beta chain was found in a study of regulatory and conventional T cells in RAG deficiency. Assay: immunoSEQ multiplex PCR; the TCRdb copy retains only in-frame clones and omits some. The sample yields approximately 3,000 clones, roughly 94% seen once. This CDR3 has 15 residues. Germline CDR1 is SGHAT and CDR2 is FQNNGV. V was clipped by 5 bases and J by 7 bases; unmatched bases: 11. The sorted regulatory T cells were CD4+, CD25-high and CD127-low, with genomic DNA sequenced. In addition, the sample was reused for a study of regulatory T cells. That work adds: Primers: 52 TRBV forward and 13 TRBJ reverse.

The genes are TRBV11-2 and TRBJ2-1; TRBD2 aligns across 7 bases. The specimen sequenced was CD4+ Tregs sorted from blood. The clonotype comes from a human donor in good health. CDR3 DNA: TGTGCCAGCAGCGCCTCGGGGCTCGGGGGGAATGAGCAGTTCTTC. Translated, it gives CASSASGLGGNEQFF.